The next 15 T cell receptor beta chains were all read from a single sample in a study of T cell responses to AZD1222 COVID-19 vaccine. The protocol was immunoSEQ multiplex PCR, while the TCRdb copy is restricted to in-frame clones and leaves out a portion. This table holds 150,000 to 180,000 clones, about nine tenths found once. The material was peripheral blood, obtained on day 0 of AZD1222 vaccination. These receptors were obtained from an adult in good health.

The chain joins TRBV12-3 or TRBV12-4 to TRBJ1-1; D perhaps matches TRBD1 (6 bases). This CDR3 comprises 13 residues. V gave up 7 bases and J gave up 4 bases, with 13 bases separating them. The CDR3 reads CASTKQGSTEAFF. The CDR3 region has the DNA TGTGCCAGCACCAAACAGGGTAGCACTGAAGCTTTCTTT.

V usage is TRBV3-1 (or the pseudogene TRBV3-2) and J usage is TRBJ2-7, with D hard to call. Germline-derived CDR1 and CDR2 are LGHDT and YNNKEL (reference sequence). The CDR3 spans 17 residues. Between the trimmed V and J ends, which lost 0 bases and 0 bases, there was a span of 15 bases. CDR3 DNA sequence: TGTGCCAGCAGCCAAGAACGGACGTTCAAAAACTCCTACGAGCAGTACTTC. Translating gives CASSQERTFKNSYEQYF.

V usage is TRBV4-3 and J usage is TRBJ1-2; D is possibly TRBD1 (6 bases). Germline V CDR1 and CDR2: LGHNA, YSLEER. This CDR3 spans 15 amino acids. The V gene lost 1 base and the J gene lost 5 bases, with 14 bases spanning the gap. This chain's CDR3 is CASSQGPGAHYGYTF. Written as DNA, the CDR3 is TGCGCCAGCAGCCAAGGCCCAGGGGCCCATTATGGCTACACCTTC.

The CDR3 DNA follows: TGTGCCAGTAGGCTAAACAGGGGCCAGCCCCAGCATTTT. Translated: CASRLNRGQPQHF. The chain links TRBV19 to TRBJ1-5; 7 nucleotides align to TRBD1. The germline gives CDR1 LNHDA, CDR2 SQIVND (reference sequence). The CDR3 is made up of 13 amino acids. The ends lost 6 bases at V and 7 bases at J; junction bases unmatched: 6.

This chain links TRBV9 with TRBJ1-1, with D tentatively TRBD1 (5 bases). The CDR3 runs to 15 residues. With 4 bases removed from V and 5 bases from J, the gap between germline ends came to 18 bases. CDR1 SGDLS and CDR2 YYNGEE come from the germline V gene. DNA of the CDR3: TGTGCCAGCAGCCCCGGCGGGGGTCTACGGACTGAAGCTTTCTTT. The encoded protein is CASSPGGGLRTEAFF.

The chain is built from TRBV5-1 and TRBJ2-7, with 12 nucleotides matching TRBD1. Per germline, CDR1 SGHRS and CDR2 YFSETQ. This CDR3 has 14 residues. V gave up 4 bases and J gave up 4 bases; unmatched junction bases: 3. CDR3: CASSRGQGAYEQYF. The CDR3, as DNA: TGCGCCAGCAGCAGGGGACAGGGGGCGTACGAGCAGTACTTC.

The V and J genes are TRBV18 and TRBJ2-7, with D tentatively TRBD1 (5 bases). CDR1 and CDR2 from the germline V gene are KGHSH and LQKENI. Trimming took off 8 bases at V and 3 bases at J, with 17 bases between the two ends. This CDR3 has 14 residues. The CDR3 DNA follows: TGTGCCAGCACACAGGCGTCAGCCTACTACGAGCAGTACTTC. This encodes CASTQASAYYEQYF.

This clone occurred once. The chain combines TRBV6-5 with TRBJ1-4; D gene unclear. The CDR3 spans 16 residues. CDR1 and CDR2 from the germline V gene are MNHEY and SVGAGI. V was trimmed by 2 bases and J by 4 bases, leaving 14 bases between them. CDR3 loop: CASSYGGSGSNEKLFF. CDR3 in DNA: TGTGCCAGCAGTTACGGCGGAAGTGGGAGTAATGAAAAACTGTTTTTT.

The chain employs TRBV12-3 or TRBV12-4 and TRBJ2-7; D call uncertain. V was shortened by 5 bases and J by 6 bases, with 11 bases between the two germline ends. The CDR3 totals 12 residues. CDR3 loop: CASSPDLGEQYF. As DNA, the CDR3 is TGTGCCAGCAGTCCCGACTTAGGCGAGCAGTACTTC.

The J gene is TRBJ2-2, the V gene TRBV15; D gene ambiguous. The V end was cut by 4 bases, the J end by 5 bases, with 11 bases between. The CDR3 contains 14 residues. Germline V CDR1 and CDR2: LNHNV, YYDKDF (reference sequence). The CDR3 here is CATSKTTETGELFF. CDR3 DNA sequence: TGTGCCACCAGCAAAACGACCGAGACCGGGGAGCTGTTTTTT.

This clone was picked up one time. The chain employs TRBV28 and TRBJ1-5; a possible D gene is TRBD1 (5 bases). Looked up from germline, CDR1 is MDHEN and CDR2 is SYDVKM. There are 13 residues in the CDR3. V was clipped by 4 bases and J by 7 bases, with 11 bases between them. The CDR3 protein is CASSSGGDQPQHF. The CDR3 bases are TGTGCCAGCAGTTCGGGAGGGGACCAGCCCCAGCATTTT.

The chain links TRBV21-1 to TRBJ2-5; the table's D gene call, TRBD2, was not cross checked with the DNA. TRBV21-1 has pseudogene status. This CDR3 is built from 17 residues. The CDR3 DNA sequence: TGTGCCAGCAGGGAACCGGCGGGGGCAGACATTCAAGAGACCCAGTACTTC. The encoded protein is CASREPAGADIQETQYF.

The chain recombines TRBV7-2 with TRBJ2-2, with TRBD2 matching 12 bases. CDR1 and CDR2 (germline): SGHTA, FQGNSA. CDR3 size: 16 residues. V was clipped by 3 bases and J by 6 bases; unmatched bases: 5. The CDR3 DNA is TGTGCCAGCAGCTTTCTAGCGGGAGGGCCCTCCGGGGAGCTGTTTTTT. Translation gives CASSFLAGGPSGELFF.

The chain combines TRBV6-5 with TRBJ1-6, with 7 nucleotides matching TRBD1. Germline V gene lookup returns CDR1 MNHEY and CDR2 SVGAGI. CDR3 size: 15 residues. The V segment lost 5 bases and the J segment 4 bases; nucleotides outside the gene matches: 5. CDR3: CASSTGTVYNSPLHF. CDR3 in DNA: TGTGCCAGCAGTACCGGGACAGTTTATAATTCACCCCTCCACTTT.

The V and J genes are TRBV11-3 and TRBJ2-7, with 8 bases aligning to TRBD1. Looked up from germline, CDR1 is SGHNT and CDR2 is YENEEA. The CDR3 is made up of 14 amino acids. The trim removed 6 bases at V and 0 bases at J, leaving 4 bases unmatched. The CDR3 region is CASSPGTGSYEQYF. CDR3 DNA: TGTGCCAGCAGTCCCGGGACAGGCTCCTACGAGCAGTACTTC.